Below are 14 T cell receptor beta chains sequenced from a single sample in a study of T cells in Graves' hyperthyroidism and ophthalmopathy. Researchers took RNA transcripts and amplified the TCR beta CDR3 regions from them. The TCR CDR3 first-round RT-PCR relied on the HTBI primer set. TCRdb re-called the multiplex PCR reads with MiXCR, one entry per CDR3 protein. Here the sample spans 250,000 or so distinct CDR3 sequences, less than 20% being singletons. Material: blood. The receptor source for this set is a woman under 30 with Graves' ophthalmopathy.

This clonotype appeared many times. V usage is TRBV10-3 and J usage is TRBJ2-1; D perhaps matches TRBD2 (5 bases). Germline CDR1 is ENHRY and CDR2 is SYGVKD. There are 12 residues in the CDR3. V was trimmed by 3 bases and J by 7 bases, leaving 7 bases between them. CDR3 region: CAISDVANEQFF. For the CDR3, the DNA is TGTGCCATCAGTGATGTAGCGAATGAGCAGTTCTTC.

The sample holds a few counts of this clonotype. The chain has TRBV11-2 and TRBJ2-2; 14 positions match TRBD2. V shed 4 bases and J 6 bases; nucleotides not matched to a gene: 7. Germline values: CDR1 SGHAT, CDR2 FQNNGV. This CDR3 contains 17 residues. CDR3 region: CASSSKGTSGSSGELFF. Here the CDR3 DNA reads TGTGCCAGCAGCTCGAAGGGGACTAGCGGGAGTTCCGGGGAGCTGTTTTTT.

This clonotype was seen a single time. The V and J genes are TRBV28 and TRBJ1-2; 11 nucleotides agree with TRBD1. The V and J ends lost 1 base and 7 bases, in that order; junction bases with no gene match: 8. This CDR3 is 16 amino acids long. CDR1 and CDR2 (germline): MDHEN, SYDVKM. CDR3 sequence reads: CASSLSLGQGVRGYTF. CDR3 DNA sequence: TGTGCCAGCAGTTTATCCCTGGGACAGGGGGTGCGTGGCTACACCTTC.

This clonotype was seen ten or more times. The chain has TRBV3-1 and TRBJ1-1; 8 bases agree with TRBD1. The V segment lost 4 bases and the J segment 5 bases; nucleotides outside the gene matches: 9. Germline loops: CDR1 LGHDT, CDR2 YNNKEL (reference sequence). The CDR3 contains 15 residues. CDR3 nucleotide sequence: TGTGCCAGCAGCCCCTCAGGACAGGGCCAGACTGAAGCTTTCTTT. Translating it yields CASSPSGQGQTEAFF.

This clonotype was seen many times. CDR3 DNA: TGCAGTGCTAGTGAAATGAACAGGGGCAGCTCCTACAATGAGCAGTTCTTC. It encodes CSASEMNRGSSYNEQFF. J is TRBJ2-1 and V is TRBV20-1, with 7 bases aligning to TRBD1. The junction had 11 bases not matched to a gene; V was cut back by 3 bases and J by 0 bases. The CDR3 is 17 residues long. The germline CDR1 and CDR2 sequences are DFQATT and SNEGSKA (reference sequence).

This clonotype came up many times. The gene calls are TRBV10-3 and TRBJ1-3, with a tentative D call TRBD1 (5 bases). Trimming shortened V by 0 bases and J by 2 bases, and 5 bases separated the two germline ends. Germline V CDR1 and CDR2: ENHRY, SYGVKD. The CDR3 covers 14 residues. The CDR3 region is CAISESTAGNTIYF. Here the CDR3 DNA reads TGTGCCATCAGTGAGTCGACAGCTGGAAACACCATATATTTT.

This clonotype was counted at least ten times. This chain connects TRBV14 to TRBJ1-2; D not certain. CDR1 and CDR2 (germline): SGHDN, FVKESK. This CDR3 contains 16 residues. V dropped 3 bases and J dropped 7 bases, with 21 bases sitting between them. CDR3 coding DNA: TGTGCCAGCAGCCACCGATTGGGTTTTGTTAAGACTGGCTACACCTTC. Its translation is CASSHRLGFVKTGYTF. Supplemented by reference TRBV14 and TRBJ1-2, the full variable domain reads EAGVTQFPSHSVIEKGQTVTLRCDPISGHDNLYWYRRVMGKEIKFLLHFVKESKQDESGMPNNRFLAERTGGTYSTLKVQPAELEDSGVYFCASSHRLGFVKTGYTFGSGTRLTVV.

V usage is TRBV11-2 and J usage is TRBJ2-1, with 16 bases that match TRBD2. This CDR3 spans 17 amino acids. Germline CDR1 reads SGHAT; CDR2 reads FQNNGV. Unmatched junction bases numbered 3, after V lost 3 bases and J lost 4 bases. CDR3 DNA sequence: TGTGCCAGCAGCTTGGGACTAGCGGGAGGGGATTACAATGAGCAGTTCTTC. Translation: CASSLGLAGGDYNEQFF. Drawing the rest from reference TRBV11-2 and TRBJ2-1, the complete variable domain is EAGVAQSPRYKIIEKRQSVAFWCNPISGHATLYWYQQILGQGPKLLIQFQNNGVVDDSQLPKDRFSAERLKGVDSTLKIQPAKLEDSAVYLCASSLGLAGGDYNEQFFGPGTRLTVL.

This clonotype was detected ten times or more. This sequence joins TRBV20-1 and TRBJ2-7, with 7 bases fitting TRBD2. V lost 1 base and J lost 4; bases outside the gene matches: 7. CDR3 length equals 14 residues. Looked up from germline, CDR1 is DFQATT and CDR2 is SNEGSKA (reference sequence). In DNA form, the CDR3 reads TGCAGTGCTAGAGTTGGGAGGGTTGCTTACGAGCAGTACTTC. It yields the protein CSARVGRVAYEQYF.

This clonotype occurred a few times. The rearrangement joins TRBV29-1 to TRBJ1-1; D is unclear. The CDR3 covers 11 residues. Germline CDR1 SQVTM, CDR2 ANQGSEA. As DNA, the CDR3 is TGCACCGTAGACCTGAACACTGAAGCTTTCTTT. Translating it yields CTVDLNTEAFF.

There are many counts of this clonotype. The V and J genes are TRBV5-1 and TRBJ2-5; TRBD1 aligns across 8 bases. V dropped 4 bases and J dropped 6; count of bases not matched to a gene: 11. Germline CDR1 is SGHRS and CDR2 is YFSETQ. This CDR3 region has 15 residues. The CDR3 region is CASSLGAGGKQTQYF. CDR3 nucleotides: TGCGCCAGCAGCCTAGGGGCAGGGGGCAAACAGACCCAGTACTTC.

This clonotype was observed a few times. The chain couples TRBV5-6 to TRBJ1-2; 9 bases are a match to TRBD1. Germline V CDR1 and CDR2: SGHDT, YYEEEE. V was clipped by 4 bases and J by 5 bases; unmatched bases: 9. The CDR3 consists of 15 residues. The CDR3, as DNA: TGTGCCAGCAGCATATTGACAGGGGGACCTTATGGCTACACCTTC. Its translation: CASSILTGGPYGYTF.

This sequence joins TRBV7-2 and TRBJ2-1; 11 bases line up with TRBD2. Germline V CDR1 and CDR2: SGHTA, FQGNSA. V was pared by 5 bases and J by 4 bases, with 7 bases of the junction left unmatched. CDR3 length: 16 residues. The CDR3 nucleotides read TGTGCCAGCAGCCTAACCTGGACTAGCGGGTACAATGAGCAGTTCTTC. Translated, it gives CASSLTWTSGYNEQFF.

The chain combines TRBV6-2 or TRBV6-3 with TRBJ2-3, with TRBD2 matching 13 bases. CDR3 size: 16 residues. Germline V CDR1 and CDR2: MNHEY, SVGEGT. J was trimmed by 1 base and V by 6 bases; bases with no gene match: 4. The DNA for the CDR3 is TGTGCCAGCAGGAGGACTAGCGGGAGACGCACAGATACGCAGTATTTT. This encodes CASRRTSGRRTDTQYF.